This T cell receptor beta chain was observed in a study of cytomegalovirus exposure and HLA in healthy donors. The method was immunoSEQ multiplex PCR; TCRdb's version includes in-frame clones alone and lacks a portion of them. The sample shows around 140,000 clones, nearly 90% of them seen only once. The CDR3 is 14 residues long. Germline loops: CDR1 ENHRY, CDR2 SYGVKD. The V end lost 4 bases, the J end lost 6 bases, and 12 bases lay between the germline ends. The V and J genes are TRBV10-3 and TRBJ2-2; D not resolved. The sequenced material came from PBMCs. The TCR originated in a woman aged 18-35 years in good health and CMV-seronegative. The CDR3 here is CAISARGVAGELFF. The CDR3 nucleotides are TGTGCCATCAGTGCGCGCGGCGTGGCCGGGGAGCTGTTTTTT.